This T cell receptor beta chain was captured in a study of HIV-infected patients and healthy controls. This CDR3 has 12 residues. Germline CDR1 reads DFQATT; CDR2 reads SNEGSKA (reference sequence). V was cut by 3 bases and J by 3 bases, with 8 bases left in between. No cell fractionation was done, so the repertoire covers all unsorted peripheral blood T cells. Reverse transcription used about 500 ng RNA and constant-region primers for alpha and beta. Separate chain-specific third strand synthesis with multiplexing indices produced the alpha and beta libraries. From the 5' RACE reads, TCRdb called clonotypes with MiXCR, one entry per CDR3 protein. The data hold 10,000 to 12,000 distinct CDR3 sequences, with over 7% observed a single time.

What was sequenced was blood. The V and J genes are TRBV20-1 and TRBJ1-1, with D tentatively TRBD1 (6 bases). The source of this sequence is an adult in good health. CDR3: CSASDRYTEAFF. Here the CDR3 DNA reads TGCAGTGCTAGTGACAGGTACACTGAAGCTTTCTTT.